Following are 6 T cell receptor beta chains from one sample sequenced in a study of cytotoxic CD8 clonotypes in ibrutinib-treated CLL. Clones were read by immunoSEQ multiplex PCR, and TCRdb kept only the in-frame ones, dropping some. This sample yields more than 140,000 clones, of which approximately 75% are seen a single time; approximately 30% belongs to the top ten. The sequencing here drew on PBMCs, taken after 12 months of ibrutinib treatment. The receptors derive from a human donor with chronic lymphocytic leukemia.

This rearrangement joins TRBV7-9 to TRBJ1-3; D not resolved. Germline CDR1 SEHNR, CDR2 FQNEAQ (reference sequence). This CDR3 is built from 17 residues. Between the trimmed V and J ends, which lost 5 bases and 0 bases, there was a span of 17 bases. The CDR3 DNA is TGTGCCAGCAGCCTTGCGGAGGCGGCGCCCTCTGGAAACACCATATATTTT. It is translated as CASSLAEAAPSGNTIYF.

J is TRBJ1-1 and V is TRBV19, with D maybe TRBD1 (6 bases). This CDR3 comprises 15 residues. Germline assignment: CDR1 LNHDA and CDR2 SQIVND (reference sequence). Trimming shortened V by 5 bases and J by 5 bases, and 18 bases separated the two germline ends. CDR3 loop: CASSLVWGPRTEAFF. The CDR3 DNA reads as TGTGCCAGTAGTCTGGTTTGGGGGCCCAGGACTGAAGCTTTCTTT.

CDR3 in DNA: TGCAGCGTCCGGGACAGGGGAAAGTCAGAGCAGTACTTC. Protein product: CSVRDRGKSEQYF. The rearrangement joins TRBV29-1 to TRBJ2-7; 10 bases fit TRBD1. V was clipped by 6 bases and J by 7 bases; unmatched bases: 9. Germline CDR1 and CDR2: SQVTM and ANQGSEA. The CDR3 sequence is 13 residues long.

The chain is built from TRBV18 and TRBJ1-4; D gene uncertain. Per germline, CDR1 KGHSH and CDR2 LQKENI. V was cut by 3 bases and J by 7 bases, with 12 bases left in between. This CDR3 is 14 amino acids long. This CDR3 reads CASSPLVGGEKLFF. The DNA of the CDR3 is TGTGCCAGCTCACCTCTCGTGGGAGGTGAAAAACTGTTTTTT.

The chain combines TRBV7-2 with TRBJ2-1; 9 bases fit TRBD2. Germline values: CDR1 SGHTA, CDR2 FQGNSA. J gave up 4 bases and V 4 bases, and 8 bases lay outside the gene matches. The CDR3 loop spans 16 amino acids. The chain's CDR3 is CASSWTLAGGYNEQFF. The CDR3 nucleotides read TGTGCCAGCAGCTGGACCCTTGCGGGAGGGTACAATGAGCAGTTCTTC.

The chain links TRBV6-4 to TRBJ2-7; 10 positions agree with TRBD2. The junction had 3 bases not matched to a gene; V was cut back by 7 bases and J by 9 bases. Germline V gives CDR1 MRHNA, CDR2 SNTAGT. This CDR3 spans 11 amino acids. CDR3 DNA: TGTGCCAGCACCTTAGCGGGAGGGCAGTACTTC. Encoded protein: CASTLAGGQYF.